This TCR beta chain was sequenced for a study of chemoradiotherapy in HPV16-positive cancers. Overall study findings and caveats: Candidate HPV-specific clones and E7-related TCR motifs grew in tumor during treatment. For HPV16-positive patients, expanding HPV-responsive T cells associated with longer recurrence-free survival. The functional HPV-specific definition rests on just a couple of HPV16-positive patients.

Repertoires were sampled repeatedly during chemoradiotherapy. The CDR3 runs to 14 residues. The ends were cut back, 5 bases at V and 2 bases at J, with 14 bases in the middle. Germline-derived CDR1 and CDR2 are GTSNPN and SVGIG (reference sequence). Turning to this clone: Its specificity is unknown.

Sequenced by immunoSEQ multiplex PCR; TCRdb stores in-frame clones only, minus some. The sample consists of approximately 3,000 clones, about 71% of them appearing once. Sample collection occurred from a patient who underwent chemoradiotherapy. This chain links TRBV30 with TRBJ2-3; tentatively, D is TRBD1 (6 bases). The TCR comes from a human donor with HPV-associated anogenital cancer. The CDR3 bases are TGTGCCTGGGAACAGGGAAGGTCCACAGATACGCAGTATTTT. Its protein is CAWEQGRSTDTQYF.